In this sample, the clone carrying this T cell receptor beta chain turned up a few times. TCRdb's table, derived via immunoSEQ multiplex PCR, lists solely in-frame clones and lacks some. This table has about 120,000 clones, roughly 80% appearing once. The entry originates in a study of blood T cell repertoires in COVID-19. The sequence came from a woman aged 55-70 years with acute or convalescent COVID-19. The specimen was peripheral blood.

The chain's CDR3 is CASSWQGFGYTF. The CDR3 nucleotides read TGTGCCAGTTCTTGGCAGGGATTCGGCTACACCTTC. This chain joins TRBV19 and TRBJ1-2; tentative D call: TRBD1 (5 bases). The germline V gene encodes CDR1 LNHDA and CDR2 SQIVND (reference sequence). With 8 bases removed from V and 8 bases from J, the gap between germline ends came to 15 bases. This CDR3 has 12 residues.